This TCR beta chain was recovered during a study of blood T cell repertoires in COVID-19 (dated by TCRdb to about 2020). About the study as a whole: Samples from collaborators originated in the United States, Italy and Spain and spanned both the acute and convalescent phases of COVID-19. The prospective study material was composed of cDNA or gDNA derived from T cells, B-cell-depleted T cells, or PBMCs. The dataset comprised deeply sampled blood TCRbeta repertoires from subjects exposed to, actively infected with, or recovered from COVID-19. A freely available public database, intended as a resource for researchers studying the immune response to SARS-CoV-2, is where the repertoires were released. Samples came from the ongoing ImmuneRACE study (first 160 participants) plus 1,254 subjects from 6 global collaborators. The sample metadata nearly always contained a de-identified subject ID, COVID-19 status, age in years and sex. Where HLA class I and class II types were available, the types were taken from metadata supplied by the sample provider, not from assay-based typing.

The immunoSEQ Assay, a bias-controlled multiplex PCR, was used to amplify TCRbeta CDR3 regions from genomic DNA. Processing in the source paper ran as follows. The number of nucleated cells in each sample was estimated from the amplification of reference gene primers within the assay. To quantify the absolute abundance of each unique TCRbeta CDR3 rearrangement, sequence reads were collapsed and filtered. Productive Simpson clonality was computed per sample as the square root of Simpson's diversity index over productive rearrangements. TCRdb limited this immuneACCESS table to in-frame rearrangements with V and J called. A share of clones is missing; checked studies link under half to unresolved V genes, and the rest is unexplained. That table is the source of V, J and clone size, and D and trimming were worked out from the DNA. The sample profile shows about 50,000 clones; roughly 89% of them were found once. The ten largest clones add up to about 28% of the sample.

A word on this clone: What antigen it recognizes has not been identified. No base qualities exist here, and no much larger clone lies one base off it.

The collaborating institutions used their own protocols to collect whole blood in K2EDTA tubes. For TCRbeta analysis, collaborators shipped samples in one of three forms: frozen whole blood, isolated PBMCs, or DNA extracted from either of those sample types. The cysteine opens and the phenylalanine closes a CDR3 of 16 amino acids. Only CDR3 DNA remains: 48 bases, in frame from the first base. CDR1 and CDR2, looked up from the germline V gene, are KGHSH and LQKENI. The V end gives up 3 bases and the J end 7 bases, leaving 15 bases in the junction not matched to a gene. General findings and caveats noted by the study authors: Clinical and demographic metadata were provided uncurated, with the amount varying by source and participant.

Sequences were obtained from peripheral blood. The chain is made from TRBV18 and TRBJ2-7; 7 bases in the middle match TRBD2. The receptor was isolated from a human donor in a cohort sampled during active COVID-19. The CDR3 amino acid sequence is: CASSPPPGTTSGEQYF. Here is the DNA: TGTGCCAGCTCACCCCCTCCGGGGACTACCAGTGGGGAGCAGTACTTC. With all but the CDR3 taken from the reference TRBV18 and TRBJ2-7 genes, the full variable domain is: NAGVMQNPRHLVRRRGQEARLRCSPMKGHSHVYWYRQLPEEGLKFMVYLQKENIIDESGMPKERFSAEFPKEGPSILRIQQVVRGDSAAYFCASSPPPGTTSGEQYFGPGTRLTVT.